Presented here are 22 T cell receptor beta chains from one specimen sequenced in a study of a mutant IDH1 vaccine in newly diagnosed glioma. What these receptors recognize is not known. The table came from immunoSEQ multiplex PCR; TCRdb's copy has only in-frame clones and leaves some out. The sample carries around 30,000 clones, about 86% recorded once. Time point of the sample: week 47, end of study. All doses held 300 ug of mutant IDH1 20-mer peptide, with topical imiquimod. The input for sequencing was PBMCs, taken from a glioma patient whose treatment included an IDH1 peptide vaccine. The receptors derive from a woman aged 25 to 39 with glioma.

The CDR3, as DNA: TGTGCCAGCAGCTTAATAGCTAAAGAGACCCAGTACTTC. Its protein product is CASSLIAKETQYF. This chain connects TRBV7-8 to TRBJ2-5; D is ambiguous. Between the trimmed V and J ends, which lost 2 bases and 3 bases, there was a span of 7 bases. The CDR3 is made up of 13 amino acids. Germline lookup yields CDR1 SGHVS and CDR2 FQNEAQ.

The CDR3 DNA sequence: TGTGCCAGCAGCTTACCCCCGGGACTAGCGGCCTCCTACAATGAGCAGTTCTTC. It encodes CASSLPPGLAASYNEQFF. The rearrangement uses TRBV7-8 and TRBJ2-1; 11 positions match TRBD2. Trimming removed 2 bases from V and 0 bases from J; junction bases left unmatched: 6. Germline assignment: CDR1 SGHVS and CDR2 FQNEAQ. The CDR3 has 18 amino acids.

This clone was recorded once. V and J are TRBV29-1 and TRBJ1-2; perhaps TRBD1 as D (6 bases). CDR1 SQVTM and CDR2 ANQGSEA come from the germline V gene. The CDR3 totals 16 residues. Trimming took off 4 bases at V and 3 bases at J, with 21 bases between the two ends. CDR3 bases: TGCAGCGTTGGCGGGTCTGACAGGTTATCTTACTATGGCTACACCTTC. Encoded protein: CSVGGSDRLSYYGYTF. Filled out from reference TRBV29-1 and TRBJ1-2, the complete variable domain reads SAVISQKPSRDICQRGTSLTIQCQVDSQVTMMFWYRQQPGQSLTLIATANQGSEATYESGFVIDKFPISRPNLTFSTLTVSNMSPEDSSIYLCSVGGSDRLSYYGYTFGSGTRLTVV.

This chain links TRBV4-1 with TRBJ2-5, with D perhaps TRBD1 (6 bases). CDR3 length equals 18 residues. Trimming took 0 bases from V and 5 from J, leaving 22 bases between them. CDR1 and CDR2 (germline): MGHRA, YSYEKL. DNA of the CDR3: TGCGCCAGCAGCCAAGAGGGGGCTGTGGTTGGGGGTGGGGAGACCCAGTACTTC. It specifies CASSQEGAVVGGGETQYF.

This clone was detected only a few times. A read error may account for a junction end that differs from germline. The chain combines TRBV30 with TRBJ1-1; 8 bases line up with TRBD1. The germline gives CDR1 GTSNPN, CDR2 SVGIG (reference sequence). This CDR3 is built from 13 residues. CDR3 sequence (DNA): TGTGCCTGGAGTAGGACAGGGAACGCTGAAGCTTTCTTT. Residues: CAWSRTGNAEAFF.

The CDR3 spells CASSQDGASEAKNIQYF. The CDR3 DNA sequence: TGCGCCAGCAGCCAAGATGGGGCTAGCGAAGCCAAAAACATTCAGTACTTC. This chain links TRBV4-1 with TRBJ2-4, with TRBD2 as a possible D gene (6 bases). V lost 0 bases to trimming and J lost 0 bases, with 12 bases between them. Germline loops: CDR1 MGHRA, CDR2 YSYEKL. The CDR3 loop spans 17 amino acids.

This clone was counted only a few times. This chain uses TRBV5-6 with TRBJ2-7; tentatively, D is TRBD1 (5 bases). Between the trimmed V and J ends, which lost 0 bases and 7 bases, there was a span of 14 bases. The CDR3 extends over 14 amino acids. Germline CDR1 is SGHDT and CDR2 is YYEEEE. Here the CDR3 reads CASSLGGDFWEQYF. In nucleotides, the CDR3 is TGTGCCAGCAGCTTGGGGGGCGACTTTTGGGAGCAGTACTTC.

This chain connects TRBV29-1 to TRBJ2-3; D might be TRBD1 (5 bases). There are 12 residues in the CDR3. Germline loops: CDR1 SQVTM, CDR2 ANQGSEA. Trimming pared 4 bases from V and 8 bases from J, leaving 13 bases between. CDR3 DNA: TGCAGCGTTGTGGGGTTTCAGGGTACGCAGTATTTT. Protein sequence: CSVVGFQGTQYF.

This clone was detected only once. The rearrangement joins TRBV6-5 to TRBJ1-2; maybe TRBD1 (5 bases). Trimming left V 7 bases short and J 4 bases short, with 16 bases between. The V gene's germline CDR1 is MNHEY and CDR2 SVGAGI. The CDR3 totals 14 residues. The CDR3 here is CASTNHAQVYGYTF. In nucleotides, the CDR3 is TGTGCCAGCACCAACCACGCACAGGTCTATGGCTACACCTTC.

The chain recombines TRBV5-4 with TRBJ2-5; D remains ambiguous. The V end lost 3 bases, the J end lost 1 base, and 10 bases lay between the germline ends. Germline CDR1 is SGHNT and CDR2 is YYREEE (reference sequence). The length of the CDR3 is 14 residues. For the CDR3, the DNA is TGTGCCAGCAGCTCCGAGTGGAGCCAAGAGACCCAGTACTTC. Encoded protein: CASSSEWSQETQYF.

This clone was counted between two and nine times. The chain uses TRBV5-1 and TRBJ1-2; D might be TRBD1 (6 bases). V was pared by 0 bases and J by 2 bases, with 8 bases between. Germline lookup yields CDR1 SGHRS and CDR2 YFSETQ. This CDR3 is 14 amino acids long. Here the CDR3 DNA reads TGCGCCAGCAGCTTGGGGACAGAAAACTATGGCTACACCTTC. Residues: CASSLGTENYGYTF.

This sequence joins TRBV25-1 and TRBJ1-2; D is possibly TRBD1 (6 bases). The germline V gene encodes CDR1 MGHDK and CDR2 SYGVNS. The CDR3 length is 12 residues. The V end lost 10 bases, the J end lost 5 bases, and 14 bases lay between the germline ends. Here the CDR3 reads CATNGGQYGYTF. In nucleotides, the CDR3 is TGTGCCACCAACGGGGGGCAATATGGCTACACCTTC.

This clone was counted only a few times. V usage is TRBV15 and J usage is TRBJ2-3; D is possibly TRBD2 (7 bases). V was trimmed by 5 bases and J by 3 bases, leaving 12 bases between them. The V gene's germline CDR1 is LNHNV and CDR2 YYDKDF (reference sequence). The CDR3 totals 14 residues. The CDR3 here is CATSGGGPTDTQYF. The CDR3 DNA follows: TGTGCCACCAGCGGGGGGGGGCCTACAGATACGCAGTATTTT.

The CDR3: CASSLDVGQGLGGYTF. The CDR3 nucleotides are TGTGCCAGCAGCCTCGACGTAGGACAGGGACTTGGCGGCTACACCTTC. This chain uses TRBV4-2 with TRBJ1-2, with 8 bases lining up with TRBD1. The CDR3 loop spans 16 amino acids. V dropped 4 bases and J dropped 8; count of bases not matched to a gene: 15. CDR1 is LGHNA and CDR2 is YNFKEQ in the germline V gene.

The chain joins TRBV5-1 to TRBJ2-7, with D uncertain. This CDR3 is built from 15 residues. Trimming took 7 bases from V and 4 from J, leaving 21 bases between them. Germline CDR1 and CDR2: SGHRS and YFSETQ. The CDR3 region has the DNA TGCGCCAGCGGAGTCGGCTACCGCTTCGGGTACGAGCAGTACTTC. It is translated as CASGVGYRFGYEQYF.

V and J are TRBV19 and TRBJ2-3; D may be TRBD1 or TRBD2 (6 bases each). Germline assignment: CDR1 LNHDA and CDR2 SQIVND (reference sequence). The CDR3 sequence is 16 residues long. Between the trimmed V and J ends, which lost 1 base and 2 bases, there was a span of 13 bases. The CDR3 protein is CASSIGWGAPTDTQYF. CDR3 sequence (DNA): TGTGCCAGTAGTATAGGTTGGGGGGCCCCCACAGATACGCAGTATTTT.

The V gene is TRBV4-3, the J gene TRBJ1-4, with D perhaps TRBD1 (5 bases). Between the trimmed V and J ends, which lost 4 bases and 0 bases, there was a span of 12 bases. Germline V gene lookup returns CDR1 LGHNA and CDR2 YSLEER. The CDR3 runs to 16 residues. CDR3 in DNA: TGCGCCAGCAGCCGCCTCAGAGGGGCAACTAATGAAAAACTGTTTTTT. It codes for CASSRLRGATNEKLFF.

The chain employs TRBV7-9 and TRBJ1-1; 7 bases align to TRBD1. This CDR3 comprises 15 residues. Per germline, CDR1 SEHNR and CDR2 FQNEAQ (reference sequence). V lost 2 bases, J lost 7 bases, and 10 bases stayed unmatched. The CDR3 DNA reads TGTGCCAGCAGCTTATCTCTCGGGACAGCCTTTGAAGCTTTCTTT. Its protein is CASSLSLGTAFEAFF. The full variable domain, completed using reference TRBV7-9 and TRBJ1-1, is DTGVSQNPRHKITKRGQNVTFRCDPISEHNRLYWYRQTLGQGPEFLTYFQNEAQLEKSRLLSDRFSAERPKGSFSTLEIQRTEQGDSAMYLCASSLSLGTAFEAFFGQGTRLTVV.

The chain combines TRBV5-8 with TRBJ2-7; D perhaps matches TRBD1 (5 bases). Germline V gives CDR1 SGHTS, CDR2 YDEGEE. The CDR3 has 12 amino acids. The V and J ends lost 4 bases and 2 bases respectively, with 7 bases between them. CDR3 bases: TGTGCCAGCAGCAAGACAGCCTACGAGCAGTACTTC. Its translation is CASSKTAYEQYF.

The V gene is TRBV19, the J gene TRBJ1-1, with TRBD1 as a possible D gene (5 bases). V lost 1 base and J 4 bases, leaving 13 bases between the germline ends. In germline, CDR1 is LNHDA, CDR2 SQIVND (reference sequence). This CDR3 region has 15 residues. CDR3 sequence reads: CASSIGEGIGTEAFF. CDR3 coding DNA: TGTGCCAGTAGTATAGGTGAGGGGATAGGCACTGAAGCTTTCTTT.

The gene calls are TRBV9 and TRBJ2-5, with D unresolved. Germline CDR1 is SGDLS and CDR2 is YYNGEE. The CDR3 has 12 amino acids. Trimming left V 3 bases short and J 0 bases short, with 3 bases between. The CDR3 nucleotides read TGTGCCAGCAGCGGGTACCAAGAGACCCAGTACTTC. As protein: CASSGYQETQYF.

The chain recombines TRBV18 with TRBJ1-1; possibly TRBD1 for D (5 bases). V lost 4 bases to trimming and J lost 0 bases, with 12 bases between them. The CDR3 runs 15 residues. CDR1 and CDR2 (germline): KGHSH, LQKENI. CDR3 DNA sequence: TGTGCCAGCTCACTTAGAGACAGAGTGAACACTGAAGCTTTCTTT. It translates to CASSLRDRVNTEAFF.